The 5 T cell receptor beta chains below were found in one sample sequenced in a study of CD8+ T cells in alopecia areata. The authors extracted RNA and reverse transcribed it into cDNA as the sequencing template. Assay: immunoSEQ multiplex PCR; the TCRdb copy retains only in-frame clones and omits some. The sample lists about 150,000 clones, 40% to 65% occurring once. This sample comprised CD8+ T cells sorted from blood, obtained at week 0. The receptors shown here come from a human donor with alopecia areata.

The chain recombines TRBV7-2 with TRBJ2-3; D is ambiguous. CDR3 size: 16 residues. Germline V gives CDR1 SGHTA, CDR2 FQGNSA. Trimming took off 4 bases at V and 2 bases at J, with 16 bases between the two ends. The CDR3 DNA is TGTGCCAGCAGCTCACCCACAGACGACCCCACAGATACGCAGTATTTT. Translating gives CASSSPTDDPTDTQYF.

This chain joins TRBV19 and TRBJ2-7; perhaps TRBD2 as D (7 bases). V lost 4 bases to trimming and J lost 3 bases, with 10 bases between them. Germline loops: CDR1 LNHDA, CDR2 SQIVND (reference sequence). The CDR3 totals 13 residues. DNA for the CDR3: TGTGCCAGTAGTAGCGGGGGCTTCTACGAGCAGTACTTC. This encodes CASSSGGFYEQYF.

This chain uses TRBV9 with TRBJ2-5; no clear D gene. CDR1 is SGDLS and CDR2 is YYNGEE in the germline V gene. V lost 4 bases and J lost 2, with 18 bases in between. This CDR3 spans 16 amino acids. CDR3 in amino acids: CASSPWASSKQETQYF. DNA of the CDR3: TGTGCCAGCAGCCCGTGGGCCTCCAGCAAACAAGAGACCCAGTACTTC.

The rearrangement uses TRBV4-1 and TRBJ1-2, with D perhaps matching TRBD1 (6 bases). V lost 1 base and J 3 bases, leaving 12 bases between the germline ends. Germline lookup yields CDR1 MGHRA and CDR2 YSYEKL. The CDR3 consists of 15 residues. In nucleotides, the CDR3 is TGCGCCAGCAGCCAAGTACAGGGATATGACTATGGCTACACCTTC. Its protein is CASSQVQGYDYGYTF.

This clone occurred a few times. This chain joins TRBV7-9 and TRBJ1-6; possible D gene TRBD1, 6 bases. With 5 bases removed from V and 12 bases from J, the gap between germline ends came to 17 bases. The CDR3 spans 14 residues. Germline loops: CDR1 SEHNR, CDR2 FQNEAQ (reference sequence). The CDR3 reads CASSHPQGRGPLHF. The CDR3 DNA follows: TGTGCCAGCAGCCACCCACAGGGACGGGGACCCCTCCACTTT.